This entry concerns a single TCR beta chain. What this receptor recognizes is not known. No per-base quality is available; no much larger clone lies one base away. This entry is derived from a study of shared clonotypes between healthy human individuals (dated by TCRdb to about 2020). Describing the broader study: A few men and a couple of women, aged 18 to 49 years, made up the cohort. Per donor, three plates each were used for CD4 naive and CD4 memory, two for CD8 naive, and one for CD8 memory. Blood TCR repertoires of four to six healthy adults were deeply sequenced to estimate repertoire size and the extent of clonotype sharing between individuals. To increase sequencing depth and limit assay-specific biases, TCR repertoire library preparation and sequencing were carried out by different laboratories using diverse techniques. Each donor's leukapheresis produced roughly between about 0.8 and 10 billion PBMCs. What the authors observed across the whole study: Higher generation probabilities were observed for clonotypes shared by all four sorted-subset donors than for non-shared clonotypes. Pairwise subsampling indicated that sequencing depth was expected to affect the degree of clonotype sharing among donors. Across a few donors, approximately 5% of naive CD4, approximately 3.5% of naive CD8, around 2.5% of memory CD4, and 0.4% of memory CD8 clonotypes were shared. The small number of donors limited the genetic and exposure-history diversity represented. Incomplete sequencing was indicated by rarefaction of sorted-subset datasets, despite the large sequencing depth. Naive subsets generally had larger estimated clonotype richness than memory subsets did. Sampling was restricted to blood, and TCR repertoires in tissue are likely to differ from TCR repertoires in blood.

Healthy HIV-negative adults with no recently reported acute infections or vaccinations were included as donors. All donors were Caucasian adults living in Nashville, Tennessee, USA. CD4+ T cells were enriched by magnetic negative selection; naive cells were then positively selected on CD45RA, and the negative fraction formed the memory subset. After blood collection by leukapheresis, PBMCs were isolated using Ficoll-Histopaque density gradient centrifugation and then cryopreserved in the vapor phase of liquid nitrogen. Purity and quantity of every magnetically sorted T cell population were checked by analytical flow cytometry. Each sorted fraction had its genomic DNA isolated and then quantified by UV absorbance on a Nanodrop 2000c. From the germline V gene (reference sequence), CDR1 is GTSNPN and CDR2 is SVGIG. From the cysteine through the phenylalanine, the CDR3 covers 11 amino acids. Of all the DNA, just the CDR3 is kept, 33 bases in frame from base 1. V sheds 4 bases and J sheds 5 bases, leaving 8 bases between their ends.

TCR CDR3 regions were amplified from genomic DNA by multiplex PCR using the deep immunoSEQ assay. Genomic DNA extracted from each cell subset was distributed evenly over all wells of several immunoSEQ 96-well plates, and each plate served as one replicate. For sorted subsets, about 200 ng genomic DNA, equal to 30,000 or so T cell genomes, was loaded into each replicate PCR. Purified libraries were quantified with a Qubit 3.0 fluorometer, sized on a Bioanalyzer 2100, and re-quantified with the KAPA Library Quantification kit. A separate single-read 150-cycle Illumina NextSeq 550 flow cell was used to sequence each immunoSEQ 96-well plate. Regarding the original processing steps: Because the immunoSEQ output held only junctional sequences and lacked quality scores, the filtering could not match the filtering applied to full-length reads. Sequences were annotated with PyIR, a Python wrapper for IgBLAST v1.9, using IMGT germline references to assign V/J genes and CDR3. Any read was removed if the V/J assignment was weak (E-value above 1e-6), the CDR3 was missing, or the read contained stop codons, out-of-frame junctions, or ambiguous translated residues. V3J clonotypes were defined as sequences sharing an identical inferred V gene, J gene, and CDR3 amino acid sequence. To compute the percentage overlap between repertoires, the number of shared unique clonotypes was divided by the size of the smaller repertoire. RTK rarefaction, the Chao1 estimator, and Recon v2.1 estimates of unobserved clonotypes were used to assess repertoire richness. For all TCRbeta clonotypes obtained by the gDNA method from four donors, generation probabilities were computed with OLGA. This immuneACCESS table, as held by TCRdb, lists in-frame sequences with V and J called but not all clones. Of the missing ones, under half trace to an unresolved V gene in checked studies; the others have no known cause. The V and J calls and clone size come from that table; D and trimming were worked out from the DNA. The sample table holds millions of clones, of which 95% were seen once. The biggest ten clones account for 0.13% of the sample.

This clonotype originated in a man between 18 and 35 years old in good health. The chain is made from TRBV30 and TRBJ2-5, with the D segment identity uncertain. Sequenced sample: naive CD4+ T cells sorted from blood. This sample's cell subset or site label indicates: CD45RA+ positively selected. For the CDR3, the sequence is CAWTKVETQYF. At the DNA level, the sequence is TGTGCCTGGACGAAGGTGGAGACCCAGTACTTC.